The sequence of this TCR beta chain was determined in a study of cytomegalovirus exposure and HLA in healthy donors (dated by TCRdb to 2016 to 2017). Regarding the complete study: An earlier analysis of some 550 of the donors reported roughly 300 Gb of sequence data and some 120 million unique TCR beta sequences from 190 million or so T cells. About 300 gigabases of sequencing data and approximately 84 million unique TCR sequences were included in an early release covering over 600 HLA-typed donors. Of the roughly 430 genotyped donors, around 81% fell in the genetic ancestry cluster associated with self-reported Caucasian donors. The study aimed to test whether cataloging public T cell receptors could reveal signatures of past pathogen exposure. The T cell repertoires of some 670 subjects were profiled by immunosequencing and related to cytomegalovirus serostatus. Besides the first cohort of 666 subjects, a separate validation cohort made up of over 95 different subjects was used. The study combined high-throughput TCR immunosequencing, statistical association of individual TCRs with disease status, and machine learning to predict cytomegalovirus infection status. To study patterns of TCR occurrence, a later analysis re-analyzed previously published TCR beta repertoires from 500 to 850 donors and added high-resolution HLA genotyping. Rather than drawing on any new phenotypic data, the later analysis identified candidate immune exposures from TCR beta sequences and the way those sequences occurred across donors. In an earlier analysis of a few hundred of the donors, high-throughput TCR beta sequencing was used to judge whether each TCR beta V gene segment behaved as functional or pseudogenic. Donor age, sex, ethnicity and CMV serostatus were compiled together with the repertoire data. Genome-wide SNP genotypes for about 55% of the roughly 670 donors were used in a later genetic analysis, which treated that subset as a discovery cohort. Every discovery cohort repertoire had been produced on one sequencing platform. Class I and class II HLA loci were covered by the typing at four-digit resolution. Typing coverage differed by locus: A, B, C, DRB1 and DQB1 were typed in roughly 620-630 donors, DQA1 in about 510, DPA1 in some 570, and DPB1 in just under 490. Roughly five DR-DQ haplotypes were treated as single units for association and clustering because of strong linkage in the cohort. On average, around 230,000 unique TCR beta nucleotide sequences were sequenced per donor among a few hundred genotyped donors of the cohort, with roughly 18% of those sequences being non-productive.

Summary of the overall study and its limitations: A cluster of highly shared sequence variants was judged likely to represent a technical artifact of the sequencing pipeline. The only immune exposure information available for the cohort was CMV serostatus. Because HLA typing was missing for some donors at each locus, association tests included only the typed subset. According to a later analysis, parvovirus B19, influenza, CMV and Epstein-Barr virus appeared linked to several top co-occurrence clusters. The presence/absence analyses assumed that sequencing depth was roughly uniform across donors, and that assumption may not be true. According to a later genetic analysis, donors in an Asian-associated ancestry cluster had fewer N-insertions in productive TCRs than the approximately 610-donor mean. An association between a missense DCLRE1C variant and V-gene and J-gene trimming of TCR beta chains was found in a later genetic analysis and replicated in an independent cohort. In a later analysis, most CMV-associated TCR beta chains were found to appear HLA-restricted, with HLA associations seemingly driven largely by CMV exposure. The classifier was reported to diagnose cytomegalovirus status with high specificity and sensitivity in both the original cohort and the validation cohort. An earlier analysis of some 560 of the donors showed that most TCR beta V segments appeared in productive rearrangements either about 87% or about 30% of the time, which broadly matched IMGT annotations. In this cohort, only TCR beta chains were sequenced, and detectable features were limited by the absence of alpha or paired-chain data. While some public TCRs were present in many individuals, most TCR sequences turned up only very rarely across donors. It was suggested by the authors that the approach could potentially be generalized to other disease states and immunological phenotypes. A further reported finding was that TCR beta sequences accurately predicted the HLA-A and HLA-B alleles for most subjects in the first cohort. In vitro tests confirmed that three of the cytomegalovirus-associated TCR beta chains recognize cytomegalovirus antigens. Specific HLA alleles were associated with 16,951 TCR beta sequences at a false discovery rate of 0.05 in a later analysis. A total of fewer than 200 TCR beta chains were listed by the study as associated with cytomegalovirus. Correlated functional status among segregating V segments might be attributable to linkage disequilibrium, but an unknown experimental factor could not be ruled out. Because counts were too low, approximately 15 rarely observed V segments, including chromosome 9 orphons, were excluded from the earlier analysis of 587 of the donors. When HLA alleles, especially DR and DQ, strongly co-occurred, TCR associations were difficult to assign to individual alleles. In a later analysis, the rate of TCR association differed among HLA loci, with DRB1 alleles having the most associated TCRs and HLA-C alleles having the fewest. Some IMGT-functional V segments, including TRBV6-2 and TRBV6-3, could not be distinguished by the 87-base-pair reads and were therefore excluded. In a later analysis, HLA-associated TCR beta chains were found to be more clonally expanded and to have lower generation probabilities than equally common non-associated chains.

CDR1 and CDR2 are drawn from the germline V gene: SGHNT, YENEEA. V ends up 5 bases short and J 5 bases short, with an unmatched junction base count of 6. From the cysteine through the phenylalanine, the CDR3 covers 14 amino acids. The only DNA kept is the CDR3, 42 bases in frame from the first base. The library was built by means of the immunoSEQ multiplex PCR assay. For the multiplex PCR, a mixture combining 60 forward primers for TCR Vbeta segments and 13 reverse primers for TCR Jbeta segments was used. The CDR3 region of rearranged TCR beta genes was amplified from genomic DNA with a multiplex PCR assay. On the Illumina HiSeq System, the amplified TCR beta libraries were sequenced as 87-base-pair reads. Per the source publication's procedure: In a later analysis, roughly 80 million unique TCR beta chains were counted across the 500 to 850 repertoires, and roughly 11 million of these chains were shared by at least two donors. A nearest-neighbor algorithm error-corrected the raw reads and collapsed the reads into unique sequences, merging closely related sequences to remove PCR and sequencing errors. To assign V, D and J gene segments, CDR3 sequences were aligned to IMGT reference sequences. Each retained sequence needed at least a six-nucleotide match to both a V gene segment and a J gene segment. Rearrangements were called productive when the CDR3 lacked stop codons and stayed in frame with V and J; all others were non-productive. CDR3 was defined according to IMGT convention as the region running from the second conserved V-encoded cysteine to the conserved J-encoded phenylalanine. Sequences without an unambiguous match to a single V gene segment were excluded from the earlier analysis of approximately 560 of the donors. In an earlier analysis of about 590 of the donors, a V segment was called functional when productive rearrangements were above 56.7%, and segregating when the standard deviation between donors exceeded 5%. A statistical classification framework was built for diagnosing cytomegalovirus status from the catalog of TCR beta chain sequences. In a later analysis, TCR nucleotide sequences were compared against IMGT/GENE-DB human TR gene sequences so that V and J genes could be assigned. Using the TCRdist pipeline, a later analysis assigned CDR3 sequences along with most-parsimonious VDJ recombination scenarios. In a later analysis, every TCR beta chain was defined by the combination of its CDR3 amino acid sequence and its V-gene family, and reads without a unique V-gene family were dropped. A later analysis removed 592 highly shared, low-generation-probability nucleotide sequences to deal with suspected cross-contamination and a sequencing artifact. In a later analysis, a clonal expansion index for each public chain was calculated from normalized within-repertoire ranks of inferred template counts. In a later analysis, generation probabilities were computed with a VDJ recombination model fitted to out-of-frame rearrangements, and the resulting probabilities were checked against IGoR. In a later analysis, hypergeometric tests were used to score TCR-TCR, TCR-HLA and TCR-CMV co-occurrence, with a repertoire-size bias correction applied to TCR pairs. To estimate false discovery rates, a later analysis permuted the HLA or CMV assignments 20 times. In a later analysis, co-occurring TCRs were grouped using DBSCAN, with TCRdist sequence similarity added in when clustering inside HLA-allele-positive subsets. Repertoires with fewer than 30,000 or more than 120,000 public chains, plus five repertoires with anomalous nucleotide sharing, were excluded from co-occurrence clustering. Entries here come from immuneACCESS through TCRdb and include only in-frame sequences with V and J called. Some clones fail to appear in such tables; in the studies checked, an unresolved V gene covers under half of the shortfall, and the cause of the remainder is unknown. That table is the source of V, J and clone size, and D and trimming were worked out from the DNA. For this sample the table gives about 160,000 clones, of which approximately 78% were detected only once. The ten largest clonotypes hold 5.5% to 8% of the sample.

The cohort was made up of hundreds of healthy bone marrow donors. At the time of sampling, all cohort members were nominally healthy, though unrecorded immune exposures were likely present. The donor was CMV seropositive and was included in the group of 250 to 350 seropositive cohort members. Each donor provided a peripheral blood sample, and peripheral blood mononuclear cells were used for TCR beta sequencing. Genomic DNA extraction from the blood cell samples was performed with the Qiagen DNeasy Blood Extraction Kit. In the case of this clone: What this receptor recognizes is not known. It has no much larger one-base neighbor in the sample; base qualities were not kept.

The source material was PBMCs. This TCR was recovered from a young woman in good health and CMV-seropositive. The V and J segments used are TRBV11-3 and TRBJ2-7; 10 nucleotides in the junction match TRBD1. CDR3 reads: CASSRDRGRDEQYF. DNA sequence: TGTGCCAGCAGCCGGGACAGGGGCCGGGACGAGCAGTACTTC.